Presented here are 5 T cell receptor beta chains from one specimen sequenced in a study of early T cells in non-severe SARS-CoV-2 infection. One entry per CDR3 protein results from TCRdb running MiXCR on the 5' RACE reads. This table has 35,000 to 45,000 distinct CDR3 sequences, 6% to 7.5% appearing once. The input for sequencing was whole blood, taken at baseline. Receptors originate from an adult who was a healthcare worker with PCR-confirmed SARS-CoV-2 infection or an uninfected control (not recorded which).

The chain recombines TRBV7-8 with TRBJ1-1; D unresolved. The CDR3 has 16 amino acids. Trimming shortened V by 7 bases and J by 0 bases, and 18 bases separated the two germline ends. Per the germline V gene, CDR1 is SGHVS and CDR2 is FQNEAQ. The CDR3 DNA reads TGTGCCAGCACCTCAGCGGATCGGAGCATGAACACTGAAGCTTTCTTT. Residues: CASTSADRSMNTEAFF.

This clonotype was observed a handful of times. The J gene is TRBJ1-1, the V gene TRBV10-3, with D perhaps matching TRBD1 (5 bases). Trimming shortened V by 0 bases and J by 8 bases, and 10 bases separated the two germline ends. Looked up from germline, CDR1 is ENHRY and CDR2 is SYGVKD. The CDR3 loop spans 13 amino acids. The CDR3 nucleotides are TGTGCCATCAGTGAGTCCTTCGGGGGGGAAGCTTTCTTT. This translates into CAISESFGGEAFF.

In the case of this clonotype: A much larger clone lies a single base off, so this may be a read error. The CDR3: CASSLDRGNYEQDF. The CDR3 DNA sequence: TGTGCCAGCAGCTTGGACAGGGGAAACTACGAGCAGGACTTC. This chain uses TRBV5-8 with TRBJ2-7, with TRBD1 identical over 7 bases. Germline V CDR1 and CDR2: SGHTS, YDEGEE. The CDR3 runs to 14 residues.

This clonotype was seen only a few times. The genes are TRBV28 and TRBJ2-2, with D possibly TRBD1 on 5 matching bases. The CDR3 length is 16 residues. V dropped 7 bases and J dropped 4 bases, with 19 bases sitting between them. CDR1 is MDHEN and CDR2 is SYDVKM in the germline V gene. CDR3 nucleotides: TGTGCCAGCAATACCGAGCAGGGAAGAGGCACCGGGGAGCTGTTTTTT. Amino acid sequence: CASNTEQGRGTGELFF.

This clonotype occurred a few times. This sequence joins TRBV12-5 and TRBJ2-2, with unresolved D. CDR3 length equals 14 residues. Germline CDR1 reads LGHNT; CDR2 reads FRNRAP. Trimming removed 7 bases from V and 0 bases from J, with 9 bases in between. The CDR3, as DNA: TGTGCTAGTGCCTTCAACTCGAACACCGGGGAGCTGTTTTTT. This gives the protein CASAFNSNTGELFF. Combining the CDR3 with reference TRBV12-5 and TRBJ2-2 gives the whole variable domain DARVTQTPRHKVTEMGQEVTMRCQPILGHNTVFWYRQTMMQGLELLAYFRNRAPLDDSGMPKDRFSAEMPDATLATLKIQPSEPRDSAVYFCASAFNSNTGELFFGEGSRLTVL.